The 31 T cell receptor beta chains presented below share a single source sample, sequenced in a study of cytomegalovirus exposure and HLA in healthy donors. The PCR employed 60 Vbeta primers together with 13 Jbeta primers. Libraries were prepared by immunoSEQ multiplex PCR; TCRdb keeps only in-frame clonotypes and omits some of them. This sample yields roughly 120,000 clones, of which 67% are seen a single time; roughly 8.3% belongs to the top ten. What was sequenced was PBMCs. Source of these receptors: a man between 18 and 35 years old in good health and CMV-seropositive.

The CDR3 DNA reads as TGCGCCAGCAGAAGATCGGGACAGGGTAACTATGGCTACACCTTC. Protein product: CASRRSGQGNYGYTF. The chain links TRBV10-2 to TRBJ1-2, with 9 bases fitting TRBD1. Germline V gene data show CDR1 as WSHSY and CDR2 as SAAADI. Trimming at V came to 6 bases and at J to 1 base, leaving 6 bases not matched to a gene. The CDR3 is made up of 15 amino acids.

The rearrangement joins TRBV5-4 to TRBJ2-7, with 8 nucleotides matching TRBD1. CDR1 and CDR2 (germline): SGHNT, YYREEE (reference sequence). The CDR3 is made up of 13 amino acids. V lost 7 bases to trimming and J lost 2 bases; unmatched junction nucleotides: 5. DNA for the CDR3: TGTGCCAGCGAACCACAGGGGGCCTACGAGCAGTACTTC. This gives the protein CASEPQGAYEQYF.

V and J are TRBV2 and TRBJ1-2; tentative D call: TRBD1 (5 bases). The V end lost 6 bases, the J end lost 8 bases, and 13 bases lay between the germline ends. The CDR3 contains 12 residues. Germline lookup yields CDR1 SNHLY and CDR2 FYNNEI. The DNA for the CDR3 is TGTGCCAGCAGAGCAGGGTTGGAGGGCTACACCTTC. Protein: CASRAGLEGYTF.

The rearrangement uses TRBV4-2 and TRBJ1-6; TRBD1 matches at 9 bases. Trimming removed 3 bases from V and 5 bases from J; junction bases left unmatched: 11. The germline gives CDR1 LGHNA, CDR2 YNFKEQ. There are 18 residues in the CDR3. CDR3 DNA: TGTGCCAGCAGCCACAGACCGGGACAGGGTACGGATAATTCACCCCTCCACTTT. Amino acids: CASSHRPGQGTDNSPLHF.

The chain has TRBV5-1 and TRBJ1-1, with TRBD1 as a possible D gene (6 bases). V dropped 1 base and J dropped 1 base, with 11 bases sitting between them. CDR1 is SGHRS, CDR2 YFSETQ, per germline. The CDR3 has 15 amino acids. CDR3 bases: TGCGCCAGCAGCTTGTATACAGGGACGAACACTGAAGCTTTCTTT. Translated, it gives CASSLYTGTNTEAFF.

The CDR3 DNA is TGTGCCAGCAGTTCGATTAGCGGGAAACAAGAGACCCAGTACTTC. Amino acid sequence: CASSSISGKQETQYF. This chain connects TRBV28 to TRBJ2-5; 8 bases fit TRBD2. This CDR3 comprises 15 residues. Trimming cost V 4 bases and J 2 bases; bases outside gene matches: 6. The germline V gene encodes CDR1 MDHEN and CDR2 SYDVKM.

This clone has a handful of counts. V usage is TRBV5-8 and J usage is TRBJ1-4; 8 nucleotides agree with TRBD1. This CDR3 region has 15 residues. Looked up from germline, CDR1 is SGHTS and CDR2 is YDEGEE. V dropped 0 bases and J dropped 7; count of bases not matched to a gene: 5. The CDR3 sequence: CASSLDQGAGEKLFF. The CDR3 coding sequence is TGTGCCAGCAGCTTGGACCAGGGGGCCGGTGAAAAACTGTTTTTT.

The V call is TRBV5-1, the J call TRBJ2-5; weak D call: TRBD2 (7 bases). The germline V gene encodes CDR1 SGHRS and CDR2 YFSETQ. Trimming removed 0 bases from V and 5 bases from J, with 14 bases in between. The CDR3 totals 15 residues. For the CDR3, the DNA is TGCGCCAGCAGCTTGGCTCGAAGGGGGGGCGAGACCCAGTACTTC. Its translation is CASSLARRGGETQYF.

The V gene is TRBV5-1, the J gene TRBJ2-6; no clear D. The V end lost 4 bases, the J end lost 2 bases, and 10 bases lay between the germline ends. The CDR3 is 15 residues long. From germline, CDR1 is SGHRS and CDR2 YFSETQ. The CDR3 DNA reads TGCGCCAGCAGCATAGAGGTGACTGGGGCCAACGTCCTGACTTTC. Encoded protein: CASSIEVTGANVLTF.

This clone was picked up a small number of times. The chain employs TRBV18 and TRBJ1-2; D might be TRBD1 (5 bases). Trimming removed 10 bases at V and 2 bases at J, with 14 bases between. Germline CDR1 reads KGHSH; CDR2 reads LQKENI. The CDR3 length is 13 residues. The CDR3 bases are TGTGCCACCCAGGGAATCCGGAACTATGGCTACACCTTC. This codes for CATQGIRNYGYTF. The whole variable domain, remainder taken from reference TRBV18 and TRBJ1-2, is NAGVMQNPRHLVRRRGQEARLRCSPMKGHSHVYWYRQLPEEGLKFMVYLQKENIIDESGMPKERFSAEFPKEGPSILRIQQVVRGDSAAYFCATQGIRNYGYTFGSGTRLTVV.

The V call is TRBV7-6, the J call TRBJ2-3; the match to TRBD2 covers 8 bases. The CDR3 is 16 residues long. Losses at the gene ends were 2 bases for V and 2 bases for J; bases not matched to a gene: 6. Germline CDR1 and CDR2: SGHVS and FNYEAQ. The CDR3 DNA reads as TGTGCCAGCAGCTTACGCGAGCGGGGGCCCACAGATACGCAGTATTTT. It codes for CASSLRERGPTDTQYF. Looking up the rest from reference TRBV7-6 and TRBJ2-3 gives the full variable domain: GAGVSQSPRYKVTKRGQDVALRCDPISGHVSLYWYRQALGQGPEFLTYFNYEAQQDKSGLPNDRFSAERPEGSISTLTIQRTEQRDSAMYRCASSLRERGPTDTQYFGPGTRLTVL.

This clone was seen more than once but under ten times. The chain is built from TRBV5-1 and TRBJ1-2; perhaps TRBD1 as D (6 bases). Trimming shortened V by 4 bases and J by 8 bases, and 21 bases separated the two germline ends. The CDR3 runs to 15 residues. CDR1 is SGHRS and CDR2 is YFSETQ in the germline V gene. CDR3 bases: TGCGCCAGCAGCCCACGGGGGGGGGCACGGGGCGGCTACACCTTC. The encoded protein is CASSPRGGARGGYTF.

CDR3 in amino acids: CASSQEGQGRVYGYTF. DNA for the CDR3: TGCGCCAGCAGCCAAGAGGGGCAGGGTCGGGTTTATGGCTACACCTTC. The genes are TRBV4-1 and TRBJ1-2; perhaps TRBD1 as D (5 bases). The CDR3 has 16 residues. The V and J ends lost 0 bases and 5 bases respectively, with 16 bases between them. Germline V CDR1 and CDR2: MGHRA, YSYEKL.

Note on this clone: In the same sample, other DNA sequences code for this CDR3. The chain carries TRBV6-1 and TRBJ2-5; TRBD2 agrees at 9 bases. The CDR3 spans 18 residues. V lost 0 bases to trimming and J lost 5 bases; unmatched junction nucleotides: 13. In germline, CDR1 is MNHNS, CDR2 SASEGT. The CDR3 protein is CASSEARGGRGGLETQYF. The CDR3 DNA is TGTGCCAGCAGTGAAGCGCGAGGGGGGCGGGGGGGCCTGGAGACCCAGTACTTC.

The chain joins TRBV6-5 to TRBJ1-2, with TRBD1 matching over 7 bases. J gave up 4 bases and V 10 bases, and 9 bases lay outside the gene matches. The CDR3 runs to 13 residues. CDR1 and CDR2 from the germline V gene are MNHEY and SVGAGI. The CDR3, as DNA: TGTGCCATCCGGCCAGGGGGAAGCTATGGCTACACCTTC. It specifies CAIRPGGSYGYTF.

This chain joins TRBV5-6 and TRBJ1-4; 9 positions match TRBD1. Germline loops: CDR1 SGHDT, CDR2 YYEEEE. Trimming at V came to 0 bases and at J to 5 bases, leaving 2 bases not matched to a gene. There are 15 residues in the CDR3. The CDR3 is CASSLEGQGNEKLFF. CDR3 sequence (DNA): TGTGCCAGCAGCTTGGAGGGACAGGGAAATGAAAAACTGTTTTTT. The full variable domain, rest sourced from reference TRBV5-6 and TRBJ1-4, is DAGVTQSPTHLIKTRGQQVTLRCSPKSGHDTVSWYQQALGQGPQFIFQYYEEEERQRGNFPDRFSGHQFPNYSSELNVNALLLGDSALYLCASSLEGQGNEKLFFGSGTQLSVL.

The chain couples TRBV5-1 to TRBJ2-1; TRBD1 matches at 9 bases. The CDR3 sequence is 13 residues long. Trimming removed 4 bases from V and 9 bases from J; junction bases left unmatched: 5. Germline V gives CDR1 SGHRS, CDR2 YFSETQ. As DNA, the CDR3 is TGCGCCAGCAGCCTGGGACAGGGCACTGAGCAGTTCTTC. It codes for CASSLGQGTEQFF. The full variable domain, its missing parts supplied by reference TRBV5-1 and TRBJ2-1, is KAGVTQTPRYLIKTRGQQVTLSCSPISGHRSVSWYQQTPGQGLQFLFEYFSETQRNKGNFPGRFSGRQFSNSRSEMNVSTLELGDSALYLCASSLGQGTEQFFGPGTRLTVL.

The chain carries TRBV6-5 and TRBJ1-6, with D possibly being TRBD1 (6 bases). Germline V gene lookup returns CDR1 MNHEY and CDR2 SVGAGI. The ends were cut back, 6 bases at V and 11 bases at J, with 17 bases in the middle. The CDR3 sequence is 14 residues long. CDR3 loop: CASSGGPGGPPLHF. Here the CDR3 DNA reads TGTGCCAGCAGCGGGGGGCCTGGTGGCCCACCCCTCCACTTT.

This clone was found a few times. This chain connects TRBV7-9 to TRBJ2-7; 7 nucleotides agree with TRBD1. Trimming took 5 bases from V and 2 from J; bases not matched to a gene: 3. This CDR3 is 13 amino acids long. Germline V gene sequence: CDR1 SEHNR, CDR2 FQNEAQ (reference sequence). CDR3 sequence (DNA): TGTGCCAGCAGCCAGGACAGGACCTACGAGCAGTACTTC. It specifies CASSQDRTYEQYF.

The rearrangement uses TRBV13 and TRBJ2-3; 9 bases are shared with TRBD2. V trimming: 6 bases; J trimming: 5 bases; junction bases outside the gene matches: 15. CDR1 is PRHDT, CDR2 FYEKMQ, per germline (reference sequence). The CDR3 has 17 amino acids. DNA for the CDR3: TGTGCCAGCAGACCTAAAGCTCAGCGGGGGGAGGGAGATACGCAGTATTTT. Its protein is CASRPKAQRGEGDTQYF.

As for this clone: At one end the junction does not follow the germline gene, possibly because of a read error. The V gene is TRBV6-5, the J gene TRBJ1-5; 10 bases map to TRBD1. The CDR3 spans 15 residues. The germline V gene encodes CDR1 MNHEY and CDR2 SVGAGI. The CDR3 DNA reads TGTTCCAGCAGTATAGGGACAGGGGTCAATCAGCCCCAGCATTTT. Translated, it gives CSSSIGTGVNQPQHF.

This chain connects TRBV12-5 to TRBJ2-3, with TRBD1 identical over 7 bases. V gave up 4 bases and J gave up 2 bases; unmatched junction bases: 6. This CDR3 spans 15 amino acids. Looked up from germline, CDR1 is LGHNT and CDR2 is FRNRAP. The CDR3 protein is CASGSYRGPTDTQYF. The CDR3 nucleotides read TGTGCTAGTGGTTCGTACAGGGGCCCCACAGATACGCAGTATTTT.

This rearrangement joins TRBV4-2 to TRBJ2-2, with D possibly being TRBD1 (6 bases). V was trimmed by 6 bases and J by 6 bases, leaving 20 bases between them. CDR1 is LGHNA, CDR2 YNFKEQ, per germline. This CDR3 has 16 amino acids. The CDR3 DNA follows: TGTGCCAGCAGGGATACGGACAGCTCGTGGCCCGGGGAGCTGTTTTTT. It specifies CASRDTDSSWPGELFF.

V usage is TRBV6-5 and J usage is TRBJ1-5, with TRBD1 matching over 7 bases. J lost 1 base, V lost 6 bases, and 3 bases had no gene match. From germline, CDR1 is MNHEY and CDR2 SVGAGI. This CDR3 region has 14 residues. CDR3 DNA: TGTGCCAGCAGCCGGGACAGCAGCAATCAGCCCCAGCATTTT. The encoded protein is CASSRDSSNQPQHF.

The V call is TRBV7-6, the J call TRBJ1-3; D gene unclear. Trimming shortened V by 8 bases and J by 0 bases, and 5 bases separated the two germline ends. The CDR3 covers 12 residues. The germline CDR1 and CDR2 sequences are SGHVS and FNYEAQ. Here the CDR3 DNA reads TGTGCCAGCGGAGACTCTGGAAACACCATATATTTT. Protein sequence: CASGDSGNTIYF. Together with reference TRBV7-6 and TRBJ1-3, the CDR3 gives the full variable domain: GAGVSQSPRYKVTKRGQDVALRCDPISGHVSLYWYRQALGQGPEFLTYFNYEAQQDKSGLPNDRFSAERPEGSISTLTIQRTEQRDSAMYRCASGDSGNTIYFGEGSWLTVV.

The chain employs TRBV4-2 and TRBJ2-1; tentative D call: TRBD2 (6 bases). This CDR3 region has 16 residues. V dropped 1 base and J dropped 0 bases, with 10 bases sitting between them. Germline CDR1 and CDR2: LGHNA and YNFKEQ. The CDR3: CASSQVEGSSYNEQFF. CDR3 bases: TGTGCCAGCAGCCAAGTGGAGGGGAGCTCCTACAATGAGCAGTTCTTC.

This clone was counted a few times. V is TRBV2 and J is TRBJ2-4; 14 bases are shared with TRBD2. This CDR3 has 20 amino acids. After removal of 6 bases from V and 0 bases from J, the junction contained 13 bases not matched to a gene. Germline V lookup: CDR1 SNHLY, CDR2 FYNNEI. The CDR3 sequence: CASRDGGLAGEHLAKNIQYF. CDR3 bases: TGTGCCAGCAGAGACGGGGGACTAGCGGGGGAACACCTAGCCAAAAACATTCAGTACTTC.

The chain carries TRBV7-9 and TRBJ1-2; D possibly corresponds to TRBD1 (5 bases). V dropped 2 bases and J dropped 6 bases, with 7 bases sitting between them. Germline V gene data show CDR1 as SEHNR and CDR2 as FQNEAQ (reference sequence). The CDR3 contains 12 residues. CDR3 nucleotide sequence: TGTGCCAGCAGCTTACAGGGTGATGGCTACACCTTC. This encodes CASSLQGDGYTF. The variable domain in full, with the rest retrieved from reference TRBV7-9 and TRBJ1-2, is DTGVSQNPRHKITKRGQNVTFRCDPISEHNRLYWYRQTLGQGPEFLTYFQNEAQLEKSRLLSDRFSAERPKGSFSTLEIQRTEQGDSAMYLCASSLQGDGYTFGSGTRLTVV.

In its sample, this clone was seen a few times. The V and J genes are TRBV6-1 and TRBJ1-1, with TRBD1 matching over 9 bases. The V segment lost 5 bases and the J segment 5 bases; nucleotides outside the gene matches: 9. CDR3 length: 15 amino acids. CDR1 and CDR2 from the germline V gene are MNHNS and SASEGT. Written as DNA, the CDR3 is TGTGCCAGCAGTCACTGGGACAGGGTTAAGACTGAAGCTTTCTTT. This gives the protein CASSHWDRVKTEAFF.

The CDR3, as DNA: TGTGCCACCAGCAGTGGAGAAATACACACAGATACGCAGTATTTT. Protein product: CATSSGEIHTDTQYF. The chain joins TRBV15 to TRBJ2-3; D unclear. CDR1 LNHNV and CDR2 YYDKDF come from the germline V gene (reference sequence). The CDR3 loop spans 15 amino acids. With 3 bases removed from V and 2 bases from J, the gap between germline ends came to 12 bases.

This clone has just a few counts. In DNA, the CDR3 is TGTGCCAGCAGTAACTTAGGTGGGGACTCCTACGAGCAGTACGTC. Translation: CASSNLGGDSYEQYV. The V and J genes are TRBV6-1 and TRBJ2-7; D call uncertain. The CDR3 totals 15 residues. Germline V gene lookup returns CDR1 MNHNS and CDR2 SASEGT. V shed 5 bases and J shed 0 bases, with 14 bases lying between them.